These T cell receptor beta chains were read from a single sample in a study of T cell responses to AZD1222 COVID-19 vaccine. The data were produced by immunoSEQ multiplex PCR, yet TCRdb's version contains in-frame clones alone and is incomplete. The data hold 130,000 to 150,000 clones, with roughly 86% observed a single time. The sequencing used peripheral blood, collected 28 days after the second dose of the MenACWY control vaccine. The source is an adult who received the MenACWY meningococcal vaccine as a control. CDR3s include the opening cysteine and the closing phenylalanine or tryptophan. The D gene is left open where the match is weak. Not every row has a clone size; where given, it reads once, few, many or a size class.

>.|TRBJ1-2|TRBV5-5|.
TGTGCCAGCAGCTTTTCAGGGGCGATAGACTATGGCTACACCTTC
CASSFSGAIDYGYTF
>once|TRBJ1-1|TRBV6-2/TRBV6-3|TRBD1
TGTGCCAGCACCCCCTGGACAGGTGAAGCTTTCTTT
CASTPWTGEAFF
>.|TRBJ1-5|TRBV24-1|.
TGTGCCACCAGTGATGTTACAGGGAGGCCCCTACAGCCCCAGCATTTT
CATSDVTGRPLQPQHF
>.|TRBJ2-7|TRBV6-2/TRBV6-3|TRBD1
TGTGCCAGCAGCCAGGGGGCTGTGGCCGAGCAGTACTTC
CASSQGAVAEQYF
>.|TRBJ2-2|TRBV5-6|.
TGTGCCAGCAGCTTGTTTAATACCTGGAGTGGCGGGGAGCTGTTTTTT
CASSLFNTWSGGELFF
>few|TRBJ2-1|TRBV29-1|TRBD1
TGCAGCGTTGTGGACAGGGGAGCGTATGAGCAGTTCTTC
CSVVDRGAYEQFF
>.|TRBJ1-5|TRBV7-9|.
TGTGCCAGCACGCTGGACAGCCACGATCAGCCCCAGCATTTT
CASTLDSHDQPQHF
>few|TRBJ1-3|TRBV5-4|.
TGTGCCAGCAGCTTTGGGCAGCCACGCTCTGGAAACACCATATATTTT
CASSFGQPRSGNTIYF
>.|TRBJ2-7|TRBV6-7|.
TGTGCCAGCAGTTACTCGACGGTACGGCCCAACGAGCAGTACTTC
CASSYSTVRPNEQYF
>.|TRBJ1-2|TRBV7-2|TRBD1
TGTGCCAGCAGCTTCGGACAGGGTCGCTATGGCTACACCTTC
CASSFGQGRYGYTF
>.|TRBJ1-2|TRBV7-9|.
TGTGCCAGCAGCTTCGGGACGGACTATGGCTACACCTTC
CASSFGTDYGYTF
>once|TRBJ1-5|TRBV21-1|.
TGTGCCAGCAGCGATAGGACAGGGGGCAACCAGCCCCAGCATTTT
CASSDRTGGNQPQHF
>.|TRBJ2-5|TRBV4-3|TRBD2
TGCGCCAGCAGCCAAGATGGGGTCGGGAGGGCCGTCGAGACCCAGTACTTC
CASSQDGVGRAVETQYF
>.|TRBJ1-5|TRBV6-2/TRBV6-3|.
TGTGCCAGCAGCGCTTGGTATCAGCCCCAGCATTTT
CASSAWYQPQHF
>.|TRBJ2-7|TRBV3-1/TRBV3-2|.
TGTGCCAGCAGCCCCCGGACGAGTGAGCAGTACTTC
CASSPRTSEQYF
>.|TRBJ1-6|TRBV7-3|.
TGTGCCAGCAGCTTTGGGCTCGCAGGCAATTCACCCCTCCACTTT
CASSFGLAGNSPLHF
>.|TRBJ2-6|TRBV5-1|.
TGCGCCAGCAGCTTGCCCCAGATCTCTGGGGCCAACGTCCTGACTTTC
CASSLPQISGANVLTF
>.|TRBJ2-7|TRBV7-9|TRBD1
TGTGCCAGCAGCTGGGACAGAGGAAACTACGAGCAGTACTTC
CASSWDRGNYEQYF
>.|TRBJ1-4|TRBV18|.
TGTGCCAGCTCACCACTTACAGGTTCGCTCAATGAAAAACTGTTTTTT
CASSPLTGSLNEKLFF
>once|TRBJ2-2|TRBV25-1|TRBD1
TGTGCCAGCCGAGACAGGGGAAAAACCGGGGAGCTGTTTTTT
CASRDRGKTGELFF
>.|TRBJ1-5|TRBV6-2/TRBV6-3|.
TGTGCCAGCAGTTGGGGGGCCGTCAATCAGCCCCAGCATTTT
CASSWGAVNQPQHF
>.|TRBJ1-2|TRBV20-1|.
TGCAGTGCTAGAGATAATGGCTACACCTTC
CSARDNGYTF
>.|TRBJ1-2|TRBV6-5|TRBD1
TGTGCCAGCAGTTCCATACACAGGGGTTTAGGCTATGGCTACACCTTC
CASSSIHRGLGYGYTF
>.|TRBJ1-1|TRBV6-5|TRBD1
TGTGCCAGCAGTCGTCACAGGGGCAGGGCTTTCTTT
CASSRHRGRAFF
>.|TRBJ1-5|TRBV30|.
TGTGCCATGGAGACCGATAGCAATCAGCCCCAGCATTTT
CAMETDSNQPQHF
>once|TRBJ1-5|TRBV10-3|TRBD1
TGTGCCATCAAAGGGGACAGGGGTCAGCCCCAGCATTTT
CAIKGDRGQPQHF
>.|TRBJ1-2|TRBV7-2|.
TGTGCCAGCAGCTTAGGGTCGTATGGCTACACCTTC
CASSLGSYGYTF
>once|TRBJ2-3|TRBV11-3|TRBD2
TGTGCCAGCAGCTCTCGAACTAGCGGGAACACAGATACGCAGTATTTT
CASSSRTSGNTDTQYF
>.|TRBJ2-3|TRBV20-1|TRBD2
TGCAGTGCTAGTAGGGAGGGGCGCACAGATACGCAGTATTTT
CSASREGRTDTQYF
>.|TRBJ2-3|TRBV5-4|TRBD2
TGTGCCAGCAGCTTGGGACTAGCGGGGGGATACACAGATACGCAGTATTTT
CASSLGLAGGYTDTQYF
>.|TRBJ1-1|TRBV4-3|.
TGCGCCAGCAGCCAGGATCTACAGGGTAAATTAAGAGAAGCTTTCTTT
CASSQDLQGKLREAFF
>.|TRBJ1-2|TRBV24-1|.
TGTGCCACCAGCCCCCCCAGCCTCAACTATGGCTACACCTTC
CATSPPSLNYGYTF
>once|TRBJ2-3|TRBV2|.
TGTGCCAGCAGTGAGGAGGGGGCCTCCACAGATACGCAGTATTTT
CASSEEGASTDTQYF
>.|TRBJ1-1|TRBV5-1|.
TGCGCCAGCAGCTTGGCAGGGATGAACACTGAAGCTTTCTTT
CASSLAGMNTEAFF
>.|TRBJ1-1|TRBV7-9|.
TGTGCCAGCAGCTTACAGGGGCGATCGATGAACACTGAAGCTTTCTTT
CASSLQGRSMNTEAFF
>.|TRBJ2-1|TRBV12-5|TRBD1
TGTGCTAGTGGTTTGGCCCCGGACAGGGGGAATGGGAATGAGCAGTTCTTC
CASGLAPDRGNGNEQFF
>.|TRBJ1-1|TRBV7-6|.
TGTGCCAGCAGCTTAGTCGGTTTGTCGAACACTGAAGCTTTCTTT
CASSLVGLSNTEAFF
>.|TRBJ2-3|TRBV6-6|.
TGTGCCAGCAGTTCCCGGGTCGGAGGCACAGATACGCAGTATTTT
CASSSRVGGTDTQYF
>.|TRBJ1-2|TRBV28|TRBD1
TGTGCCAGCTCCCTGACAGGGGGAAGTGGCTACACCTTC
CASSLTGGSGYTF
>.|TRBJ1-3|TRBV19|.
TGTGCCAGTAGTATAGTCGGAAACACCATATATTTT
CASSIVGNTIYF
>.|TRBJ1-3|TRBV6-6|.
TGTGCCAGCAGTCAACCGAGCTCTGGAAACACCATATATTTT
CASSQPSSGNTIYF
>.|TRBJ2-1|TRBV6-5|TRBD2
TGTGCCAGCAGATTACTAGCGGGCTCCTACAATGAGCAGTTCTTC
CASRLLAGSYNEQFF
>once|TRBJ1-1|TRBV15|.
TGTGCCACCACAATATCCAGGTTACCCACTGAAGCTTTCTTT
CATTISRLPTEAFF
>.|TRBJ1-6|TRBV6-6|TRBD1
TGTGCCAGCAGTCCTCACTTGGGGACAGGGAAGGATTCACCCCTCCACTTT
CASSPHLGTGKDSPLHF
>once|TRBJ2-5|TRBV15|.
TGTGCCACCAGCAGAAACCCGACGCAGACCCAGTACTTC
CATSRNPTQTQYF
>.|TRBJ2-4|TRBV7-2|.
TGTGCCAGCAGCTTTGTACAGGGTGGTGTAAGAAACATTCAGTACTTC
CASSFVQGGVRNIQYF
>.|TRBJ2-7|TRBV18|.
TGTGCCAGCTCACCTCTTGGGGGATCCTACGAGCAGTACTTC
CASSPLGGSYEQYF
>.|TRBJ1-2|TRBV5-6|.
TGTGCCAGCAGGCAAAGACAGAACTATGGCTACACCTTC
CASRQRQNYGYTF
>.|TRBJ1-1|TRBV30|.
TGTGCCTGGAAGGGGATAGCGAACACTGAAGCTTTCTTT
CAWKGIANTEAFF